This T cell receptor (beta chain) was retrieved from a study of PD-1 blockade in classical Hodgkin lymphoma. Study at large: Patients received nivolumab 3 mg/kg intravenously every 2 weeks.

Sequenced by immunoSEQ multiplex PCR; TCRdb stores in-frame clones only, minus some. The data contain under 20,000 clones, roughly three quarters of them singletons. The time point is: cycle 4 day 1 (C4D1), after five to seven weeks of nivolumab. With no exception, relapse followed autologous stem cell transplantation in all patients, and brentuximab vedotin exposure varied. Researchers report purifying CD4+ T cells from thawed PBMCs by magnetic negative selection. About this clone itself: Its antigen is still unknown.

This CDR3 comprises 14 residues. Germline V gene lookup returns CDR1 SNHLY and CDR2 FYNNEI. Trimming stripped 8 bases from V and 5 bases from J, with 16 bases between. Study-level points and caveats: Nivolumab starters within 1 year of ASCT were excluded. Significantly greater TCR diversity emerged by C4D1 in CD4+ cells but not CD8+ cells. Complete responders started with a diversity level that resembled newly diagnosed patients at baseline.

The V gene is TRBV2, the J gene TRBJ1-5; a possible D gene is TRBD1 (5 bases). This material consisted of CD4+ T cells from blood, taken before the fourth cycle of nivolumab. The sequence derives from a human donor with classical Hodgkin lymphoma. CDR3 in DNA: TGTGCCAGCCGCTTCCTAAGGGGAGATCAGCCCCAGCATTTT. This gives the protein CASRFLRGDQPQHF. Based on the CDR3 plus reference TRBV2 and TRBJ1-5, the full variable domain is EPEVTQTPSHQVTQMGQEVILRCVPISNHLYFYWYRQILGQKVEFLVSFYNNEISEKSEIFDDQFSVERPDGSNFTLKIRSTKLEDSAMYFCASRFLRGDQPQHFGDGTRLSIL.